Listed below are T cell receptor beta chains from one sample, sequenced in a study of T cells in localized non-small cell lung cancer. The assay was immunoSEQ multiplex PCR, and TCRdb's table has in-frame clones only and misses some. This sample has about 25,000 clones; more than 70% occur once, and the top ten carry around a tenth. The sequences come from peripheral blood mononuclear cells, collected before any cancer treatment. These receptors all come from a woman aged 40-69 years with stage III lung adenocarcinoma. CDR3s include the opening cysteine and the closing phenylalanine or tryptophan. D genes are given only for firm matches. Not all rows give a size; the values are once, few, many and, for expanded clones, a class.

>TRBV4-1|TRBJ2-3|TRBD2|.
CASSQGWAGGGTDTQYF
TGCGCCAGCAGCCAAGGGTGGGCGGGAGGCGGCACAGATACGCAGTATTTT
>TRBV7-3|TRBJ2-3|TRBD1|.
CASSLTGADTQYF
TGTGCCAGCAGCTTGACAGGGGCAGATACGCAGTATTTT
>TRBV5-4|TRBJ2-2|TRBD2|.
CASTLATSPANTGELFF
TGTGCCAGCACACTTGCGACTAGCCCCGCGAACACCGGGGAGCTGTTTTTT
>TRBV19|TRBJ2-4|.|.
CASSIEVGLAKNIQYF
TGTGCCAGTAGTATAGAGGTCGGGCTAGCCAAAAACATTCAGTACTTC
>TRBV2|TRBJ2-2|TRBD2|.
CASSDRLAGTGELFF
TGTGCCAGCAGTGACAGGCTAGCGGGGACCGGGGAGCTGTTTTTT
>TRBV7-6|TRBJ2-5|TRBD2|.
CASSVRGGQETQYF
TGTGCCAGCAGCGTACGGGGGGGCCAAGAGACCCAGTACTTC
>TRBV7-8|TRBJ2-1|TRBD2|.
CASSTSLSGSSYNEQFF
TGTGCCAGCAGCACCAGCCTTAGCGGGAGCTCCTACAATGAGCAGTTCTTC
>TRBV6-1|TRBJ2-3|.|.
CASSAGDTQYF
TGTGCCAGCTCCGCAGGCGATACGCAGTATTTT
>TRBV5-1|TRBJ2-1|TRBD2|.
CASSLSGLAGGNEQFF
TGCGCCAGCAGCTTGTCAGGACTAGCGGGAGGGAATGAGCAGTTCTTC
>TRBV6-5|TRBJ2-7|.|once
CASSTTGGLYEQYF
TGTGCCAGCAGTACGACAGGTGGACTTTACGAGCAGTACTTC
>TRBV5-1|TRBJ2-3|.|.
CASSLWGATSDTQYF
TGCGCCAGCAGCTTATGGGGGGCAACTTCAGATACGCAGTATTTT
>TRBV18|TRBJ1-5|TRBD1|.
CASSPQMTGNGNQPQHF
TGTGCCAGCTCACCACAAATGACAGGGAACGGCAATCAGCCCCAGCATTTT
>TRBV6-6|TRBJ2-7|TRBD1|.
CASRTPGQGYYEQYF
TGTGCCAGCAGAACTCCGGGACAGGGGTACTACGAGCAGTACTTC
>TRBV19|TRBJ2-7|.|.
CASSIARGLGTYEQYF
TGTGCCAGTAGTATAGCTCGGGGCCTGGGGACCTACGAGCAGTACTTC
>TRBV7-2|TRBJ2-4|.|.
CASSPPRGGANIQYF
TGTGCCAGCAGCCCTCCAAGGGGGGGGGCGAACATTCAGTACTTC
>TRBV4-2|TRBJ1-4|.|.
CASSQWSRDAFVGGEKLFF
TGTGCCAGCAGCCAATGGTCGAGGGACGCCTTTGTCGGGGGGGAAAAACTGTTTTTT
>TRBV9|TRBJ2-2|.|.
CASSVTGHTGELFF
TGTGCCAGCAGCGTTACAGGGCACACCGGGGAGCTGTTTTTT
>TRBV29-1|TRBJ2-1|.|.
CSVIDRITPYNEQFF
TGCAGCGTTATTGACAGAATCACTCCCTACAATGAGCAGTTCTTC
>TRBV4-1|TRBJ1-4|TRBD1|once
CASSQVRGRREKLFF
TGCGCCAGCAGCCAAGTAAGGGGGCGGCGGGAAAAACTGTTTTTT
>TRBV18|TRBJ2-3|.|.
CASSPAGAPTDTQYF
TGTGCCAGCTCACCAGCAGGAGCACCCACAGATACGCAGTATTTT
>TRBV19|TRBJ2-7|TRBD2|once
CASSIFRLAGGRSYEQYF
TGTGCCAGTAGTATTTTTCGACTAGCGGGAGGCCGCTCCTACGAGCAGTACTTC
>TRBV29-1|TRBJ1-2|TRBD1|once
CSALLSGQGTVYGYTF
TGCAGCGCCTTACTATCCGGACAGGGTACTGTCTATGGCTACACCTTC
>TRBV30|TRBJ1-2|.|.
CAWEQKASNYGYTF
TGTGCCTGGGAGCAGAAAGCATCTAACTATGGCTACACCTTC
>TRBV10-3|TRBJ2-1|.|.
CAISSRAGNEQFF
TGTGCCATCAGTTCCCGAGCTGGCAATGAGCAGTTCTTC
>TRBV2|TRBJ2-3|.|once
CASSPGLPSTDTQYF
TGTGCCAGCAGTCCGGGCTTGCCTAGCACAGATACGCAGTATTTT
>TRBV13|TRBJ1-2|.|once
CASSLFRADGYTF
TGTGCCAGCAGCTTGTTTAGGGCCGATGGCTACACCTTC
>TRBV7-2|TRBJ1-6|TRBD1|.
CASSRTGQLYNSPLHF
TGTGCCAGCAGCCGAACGGGACAGCTTTATAATTCACCCCTCCACTTT
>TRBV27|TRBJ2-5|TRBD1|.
CASKSTGTGLYQETQYF
TGTGCCAGCAAAAGTACCGGGACAGGACTATACCAAGAGACCCAGTACTTC